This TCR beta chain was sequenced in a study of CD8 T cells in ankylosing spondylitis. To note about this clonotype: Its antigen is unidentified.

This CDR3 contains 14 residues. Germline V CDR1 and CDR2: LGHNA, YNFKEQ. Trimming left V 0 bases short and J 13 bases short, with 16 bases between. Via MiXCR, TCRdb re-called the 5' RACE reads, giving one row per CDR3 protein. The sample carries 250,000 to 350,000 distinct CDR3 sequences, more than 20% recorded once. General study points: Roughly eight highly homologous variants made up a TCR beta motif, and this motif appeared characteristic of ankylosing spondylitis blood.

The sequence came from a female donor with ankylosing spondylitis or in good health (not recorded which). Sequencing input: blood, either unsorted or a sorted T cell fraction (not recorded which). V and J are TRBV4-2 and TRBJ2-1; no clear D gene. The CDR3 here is CASSQDGSRVTQFF. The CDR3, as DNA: TGTGCCAGCAGCCAAGACGGGTCGAGAGTGACACAGTTCTTC.